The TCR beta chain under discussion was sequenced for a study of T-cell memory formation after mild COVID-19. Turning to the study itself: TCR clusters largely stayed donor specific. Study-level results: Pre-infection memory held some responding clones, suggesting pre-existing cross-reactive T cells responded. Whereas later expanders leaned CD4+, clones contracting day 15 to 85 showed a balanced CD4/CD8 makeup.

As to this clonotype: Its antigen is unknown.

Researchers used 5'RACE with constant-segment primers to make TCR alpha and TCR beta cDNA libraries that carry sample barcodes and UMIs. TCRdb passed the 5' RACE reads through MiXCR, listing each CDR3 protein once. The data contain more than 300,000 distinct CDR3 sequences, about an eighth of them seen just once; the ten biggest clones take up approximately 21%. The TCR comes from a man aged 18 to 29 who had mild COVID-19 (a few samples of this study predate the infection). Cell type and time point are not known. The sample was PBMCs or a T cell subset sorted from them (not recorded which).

CDR3 amino acids: CASSQGWDTFSGNTIYF. CDR3 DNA: TGCGCCAGCAGCCAAGGCTGGGACACCTTCTCTGGAAACACCATATATTTT. The gene calls are TRBV4-1 and TRBJ1-3, with a possible D match to TRBD1 (6 bases). Per germline, CDR1 MGHRA and CDR2 YSYEKL. The CDR3 contains 17 residues. The V end lost 1 base, the J end lost 0 bases, and 13 bases lay between the germline ends.